A single sample gave rise to the 32 T cell receptor beta chains below, sequenced in a study of T-cell reconstitution after alpha-beta-depleted transplantation in children. TCRbeta library construction was performed incorporating unique molecular identifiers. TCRdb called the PCR reads again in MiXCR, with one record for every CDR3 protein. Found here are just under 550,000 distinct CDR3 sequences, around 20% of them singletons; the top ten hold about 3.1%. The material was PBMCs from the stem cell graft donor, obtained from the stem cell graft. These receptors all come from a human donor who donated a stem cell graft to a child with acute lymphoblastic leukemia.

The sample holds a few counts of this clonotype. This sequence joins TRBV2 and TRBJ1-1; 8 nucleotides align to TRBD1. The CDR3 length is 12 residues. Germline V gives CDR1 SNHLY, CDR2 FYNNEI. The ends lost 8 bases at V and 1 base at J; junction bases unmatched: 0. CDR3 sequence reads: CASDRGNTEAFF. Here the CDR3 DNA reads TGTGCCAGCGACAGGGGGAACACTGAAGCTTTCTTT.

The rearrangement links TRBV5-6 to TRBJ2-7, with 9 bases that match TRBD2. The V and J ends lost 1 base and 2 bases, in that order; junction bases with no gene match: 7. Per the germline V gene, CDR1 is SGHDT and CDR2 is YYEEEE. This CDR3 contains 16 residues. The CDR3: CASSLLEREAPYEQYF. The CDR3 coding sequence is TGTGCCAGCAGCTTGCTGGAGCGGGAGGCGCCCTACGAGCAGTACTTC.

The rearrangement joins TRBV19 to TRBJ2-1, with D perhaps TRBD2 (5 bases). Germline V gene sequence: CDR1 LNHDA, CDR2 SQIVND (reference sequence). V lost 3 bases and J 4 bases, leaving 7 bases between the germline ends. The CDR3 sequence is 13 residues long. The DNA of the CDR3 is TGTGCCAGTAGTATTCTAGCTTACAATGAGCAGTTCTTC. It translates to CASSILAYNEQFF. Variable domain in full (rest from reference TRBV19 and TRBJ2-1): DGGITQSPKYLFRKEGQNVTLSCEQNLNHDAMYWYRQDPGQGLRLIYYSQIVNDFQKGDIAEGYSVSREKKESFPLTVTSAQKNPTAFYLCASSILAYNEQFFGPGTRLTVL.

In nucleotides, the CDR3 is TGTGCCAGCAGCGTAGTGGCTAGTGAGCAGTTCTTC. Encoded protein: CASSVVASEQFF. The chain has TRBV9 and TRBJ2-1; D gene unclear. V was cut by 0 bases and J by 9 bases, with 7 bases left in between. The CDR3 loop spans 12 amino acids. Germline assignment: CDR1 SGDLS and CDR2 YYNGEE.

This clonotype has at least ten counts. The chain joins TRBV7-2 to TRBJ2-7; 7 nucleotides align to TRBD1. Germline CDR1 SGHTA, CDR2 FQGNSA. Trimming cost V 5 bases and J 7 bases; bases outside gene matches: 11. This CDR3 is 14 amino acids long. The CDR3 sequence is CASSPWTGAKEQYF. CDR3 DNA sequence: TGTGCCAGCAGCCCCTGGACAGGAGCTAAAGAGCAGTACTTC.

The V call is TRBV9, the J call TRBJ2-7, with TRBD2 as a possible D gene (6 bases). Germline CDR1 SGDLS, CDR2 YYNGEE. V lost 3 bases, J lost 3 bases, and 16 bases lay in between. The CDR3 is 15 residues long. The DNA of the CDR3 is TGTGCCAGCAGCGCATACCGGGACTCCTACTACGAGCAGTACTTC. It specifies CASSAYRDSYYEQYF.

Only a few counts were recorded for this clonotype. The chain joins TRBV5-1 to TRBJ2-7; 11 nucleotides agree with TRBD1. The CDR3 is 16 residues long. Germline CDR1 is SGHRS and CDR2 is YFSETQ. V dropped 4 bases and J dropped 7; count of bases not matched to a gene: 13. The chain's CDR3 is CASSPTRTGGEREQYF. CDR3 nucleotides: TGCGCCAGCAGCCCAACCCGGACAGGGGGCGAGAGGGAGCAGTACTTC.

A few counts support this clonotype. The V call is TRBV7-9, the J call TRBJ2-5, with a possible D match to TRBD1 (5 bases). Trimming took 2 bases from V and 1 from J, leaving 11 bases between them. The CDR3 is made up of 15 amino acids. CDR1 is SEHNR, CDR2 FQNEAQ, per germline (reference sequence). This chain's CDR3 is CASSLTGSLQETQYF. CDR3 DNA sequence: TGTGCCAGCAGCTTAACAGGCAGCCTCCAAGAGACCCAGTACTTC. Looking up the rest from reference TRBV7-9 and TRBJ2-5 gives the full variable domain: DTGVSQNPRHKITKRGQNVTFRCDPISEHNRLYWYRQTLGQGPEFLTYFQNEAQLEKSRLLSDRFSAERPKGSFSTLEIQRTEQGDSAMYLCASSLTGSLQETQYFGPGTRLLVL.

The rearrangement links TRBV3-1 to TRBJ1-2; D remains unclear. Between the trimmed V and J ends, which lost 2 bases and 5 bases, there was a span of 12 bases. The V gene's germline CDR1 is LGHDT and CDR2 YNNKEL (reference sequence). The CDR3 is 14 amino acids. The CDR3 reads CASSQMQQEYGYTF. DNA of the CDR3: TGTGCCAGCAGCCAAATGCAGCAGGAGTATGGCTACACCTTC.

The chain uses TRBV19 and TRBJ1-1, with 7 bases fitting TRBD1. V gave up 3 bases and J gave up 5 bases; unmatched junction bases: 6. Germline V gene lookup returns CDR1 LNHDA and CDR2 SQIVND (reference sequence). The CDR3 covers 14 residues. DNA for the CDR3: TGTGCCAGTAGTATTGGAGGGGGCGGTACTGAAGCTTTCTTT. Its protein product is CASSIGGGGTEAFF.

This clonotype showed up just a few times. This chain uses TRBV5-6 with TRBJ2-6; no clear D. Trimming cost V 3 bases and J 5 bases, with 6 bases left between them. CDR1 and CDR2 (germline): SGHDT, YYEEEE. The CDR3 consists of 13 residues. CDR3 amino acids: CASSYDRANVLTF. The CDR3 DNA follows: TGTGCCAGCAGCTACGACAGGGCCAACGTCCTGACTTTC.

The CDR3 nucleotides read TGCGCCAGCAGCCCCACCCCCGGGACGTTGCCATCACCCCTCCACTTT. Protein: CASSPTPGTLPSPLHF. V and J are TRBV5-1 and TRBJ1-6; possible D gene TRBD1, 5 bases. V was shortened by 4 bases and J by 10 bases, with 21 bases between the two germline ends. The CDR3 is 16 residues long. Germline values: CDR1 SGHRS, CDR2 YFSETQ.

In this sample, this clonotype turned up a few times. This chain uses TRBV6-5 with TRBJ2-1, with 9 bases matching TRBD2. The CDR3 is 18 residues long. Per germline, CDR1 MNHEY and CDR2 SVGAGI. The J segment lost 0 bases and the V segment lost 2 bases, leaving 8 bases of the junction unmatched. The CDR3 here is CASSYPTSGLSSYNEQFF. The CDR3 DNA reads TGTGCCAGCAGTTACCCCACTAGCGGGCTAAGCTCCTACAATGAGCAGTTCTTC.

The CDR3 coding sequence is TGCGCCAGCAGCACGGAAGGGTATTCCGGGGAGCTGTTTTTT. This encodes CASSTEGYSGELFF. The chain recombines TRBV5-1 with TRBJ2-2; no clear D. Per the germline V gene, CDR1 is SGHRS and CDR2 is YFSETQ. This CDR3 is built from 14 residues. V lost 4 bases to trimming and J lost 6 bases, with 13 bases between them.

J is TRBJ2-7 and V is TRBV7-6; TRBD2 aligns across 9 bases. Per germline, CDR1 SGHVS and CDR2 FNYEAQ. Germline trimming cut 5 bases from V and 6 bases from J; bases unmatched to any gene: 8. This CDR3 comprises 14 residues. CDR3 DNA sequence: TGTGCCAGCAGCACCGGGACTAGCCTTTTCGAGCAGTACTTC. Protein: CASSTGTSLFEQYF. The full variable domain, rest sourced from reference TRBV7-6 and TRBJ2-7, is GAGVSQSPRYKVTKRGQDVALRCDPISGHVSLYWYRQALGQGPEFLTYFNYEAQQDKSGLPNDRFSAERPEGSISTLTIQRTEQRDSAMYRCASSTGTSLFEQYFGPGTRLTVT.

There are a few counts of this clonotype. CDR3 sequence reads: CASSLGTSDGETQYF. For the CDR3, the DNA is TGCGCCAGCAGCTTAGGGACTAGCGACGGTGAGACCCAGTACTTC. J is TRBJ2-5 and V is TRBV5-1, with TRBD2 identical over 10 bases. Germline V CDR1 and CDR2: SGHRS, YFSETQ. V gave up 2 bases and J gave up 5 bases; unmatched junction bases: 6. The CDR3 runs to 15 residues.

The chain uses TRBV10-2 and TRBJ2-7; 11 bases are a match to TRBD2. V was pared by 7 bases and J by 1 base, with 6 bases of the junction left unmatched. This CDR3 comprises 15 residues. Per germline, CDR1 WSHSY and CDR2 SAAADI. The CDR3 region is CASIRSGRGSYEQYF. For the CDR3, the DNA is TGCGCCAGCATTCGTAGCGGGAGGGGATCCTACGAGCAGTACTTC.

The genes are TRBV5-1 and TRBJ2-3; D remains unclear. Germline CDR1 SGHRS, CDR2 YFSETQ. This CDR3 spans 15 amino acids. V lost 5 bases to trimming and J lost 2 bases, with 15 bases between them. CDR3 in amino acids: CASRPTVSPTDTQYF. CDR3 DNA: TGCGCCAGCAGGCCCACGGTGTCACCCACAGATACGCAGTATTTT.

The chain is built from TRBV27 and TRBJ2-2, with 8 bases fitting TRBD2. Per the germline V gene, CDR1 is MNHEY and CDR2 is SMNVEV (reference sequence). V shed 5 bases, J shed 9 bases, and the junction held 8 bases outside the gene matches. The CDR3 is 14 residues long. In DNA, the CDR3 is TGTGCCAGCAGTCCCCCGGGAGGGCTGTGGGAGCTGTTTTTT. Translating it yields CASSPPGGLWELFF.

In its sample, this clonotype was seen a few times. The V gene is TRBV12-3 or TRBV12-4, the J gene TRBJ1-5; TRBD1 is a possible D gene (5 bases). Trimming pared 1 base from V and 4 bases from J, leaving 17 bases between. The CDR3 is 17 amino acids. The CDR3 DNA sequence: TGTGCCAGCAGTTTAGGGGGTAACGGTCGGGGGAATCAGCCCCAGCATTTT. As protein: CASSLGGNGRGNQPQHF.

This clonotype showed up many times. The genes are TRBV12-3 or TRBV12-4 and TRBJ2-7, with 15 bases that match TRBD2. This CDR3 comprises 16 residues. V gave up 5 bases and J gave up 1 base; unmatched junction bases: 3. The CDR3 bases are TGTGCCAGCAGTCCCGGGACTAGCGGGAGGTCCTACGAGCAGTACTTC. Residues: CASSPGTSGRSYEQYF.

V usage is TRBV19 and J usage is TRBJ2-2; the D gene is possibly TRBD1 (6 bases). Germline V gene sequence: CDR1 LNHDA, CDR2 SQIVND (reference sequence). CDR3 size: 15 residues. The V and J ends lost 7 bases and 5 bases respectively, with 17 bases between them. CDR3 DNA sequence: TGTGCCAGTAACAAAATAACAGGGATAACCGGGGAGCTGTTTTTT. Translation: CASNKITGITGELFF.

This chain links TRBV12-3 or TRBV12-4 with TRBJ2-5; tentatively, D is TRBD1 or TRBD2 (5 bases each). Trimming took off 5 bases at V and 2 bases at J, with 12 bases between the two ends. CDR3 size: 14 residues. CDR3 region: CASSPWDRQETQYF. The CDR3 nucleotides read TGTGCCAGCAGTCCTTGGGACCGACAAGAGACCCAGTACTTC.

This clonotype was counted a few times. The chain is built from TRBV7-9 and TRBJ2-7; D unclear. Germline V CDR1 and CDR2: SEHNR, FQNEAQ (reference sequence). Trimming cost V 5 bases and J 7 bases, with 21 bases left between them. This CDR3 comprises 15 residues. The CDR3 coding sequence is TGTGCCAGCAGCCCCCAACTCCTTATGAAGGATGAGCAGTACTTC. As protein: CASSPQLLMKDEQYF.

J is TRBJ2-5 and V is TRBV5-8; D perhaps matches TRBD1 (5 bases). The germline V gene encodes CDR1 SGHTS and CDR2 YDEGEE. The V and J ends lost 6 bases and 1 base respectively, with 10 bases between them. The CDR3 has 13 residues. CDR3 coding DNA: TGTGCCAGCACCCGACAGCTCCAAGAGACCCAGTACTTC. Encoded protein: CASTRQLQETQYF. Filled out from reference TRBV5-8 and TRBJ2-5, the complete variable domain reads EAGVTQSPTHLIKTRGQQATLRCSPISGHTSVYWYQQALGLGLQFLLWYDEGEERNRGNFPPRFSGRQFPNYSSELNVNALELEDSALYLCASTRQLQETQYFGPGTRLLVL.

This clonotype was counted ten times or more. The CDR3 DNA follows: TGTGCCATCAGGTCTTTGATGGGGACTGAAGCTTTCTTT. Amino acid sequence: CAIRSLMGTEAFF. V and J are TRBV10-3 and TRBJ1-1, with unresolved D. Germline CDR1 and CDR2: ENHRY and SYGVKD. CDR3 length: 13 amino acids. The ends were cut back, 6 bases at V and 5 bases at J, with 13 bases in the middle.

The chain joins TRBV5-1 to TRBJ1-1; tentatively, D is TRBD1 (5 bases). The V gene's germline CDR1 is SGHRS and CDR2 YFSETQ. The CDR3 has 16 amino acids. Trimming took off 9 bases at V and 2 bases at J, with 23 bases between the two ends. The CDR3 is CATRGERGGLNTEAFF. The CDR3 DNA reads TGCGCCACCCGGGGGGAAAGGGGCGGATTAAACACTGAAGCTTTCTTT.

This clonotype was seen a handful of times. CDR3 sequence: CASSLRVSPDSNYGYTF. DNA for the CDR3: TGTGCCAGCAGCTTAAGAGTCTCTCCAGATTCTAACTATGGCTACACCTTC. The rearrangement uses TRBV7-9 and TRBJ1-2; D is undetermined. V was clipped by 2 bases and J by 0 bases, with 16 bases between them. The CDR3 consists of 17 residues. The germline CDR1 and CDR2 sequences are SEHNR and FQNEAQ (reference sequence).

The chain recombines TRBV7-3 with TRBJ2-7; TRBD1 matches at 7 bases. Germline CDR1 and CDR2: SGHTA and FQGTGA. The CDR3 loop spans 16 amino acids. Trimming at V came to 1 base and at J to 0 bases, leaving 6 bases not matched to a gene. CDR3 nucleotides: TGTGCCAGCAGCTTAAGGGCAGGGGGTCCCTCCTACGAGCAGTACTTC. This encodes CASSLRAGGPSYEQYF.

This CDR3 is CASSIYRGLGTDTQYF. The DNA for the CDR3 is TGTGCCAGCAGCATTTACAGGGGGCTCGGCACAGATACGCAGTATTTT. The chain links TRBV7-8 to TRBJ2-3; 9 nucleotides align to TRBD1. This CDR3 spans 16 amino acids. V lost 5 bases, J lost 1 base, and 7 bases stayed unmatched. Germline values: CDR1 SGHVS, CDR2 FQNEAQ.

This clonotype was recorded a few times. CDR3 DNA: TGTGCCAGCAGTTTAACCGGGAGAGGGGCCGGGGAGCTGTTTTTT. Translated: CASSLTGRGAGELFF. The J gene is TRBJ2-2, the V gene TRBV12-3 or TRBV12-4; tentative D call: TRBD2 (6 bases). The CDR3 extends over 15 amino acids. V shed 2 bases and J shed 6 bases, with 13 bases lying between them.

J is TRBJ2-1 and V is TRBV6-1; TRBD1 might be the D (5 bases). In germline, CDR1 is MNHNS, CDR2 SASEGT. With 7 bases removed from V and 4 bases from J, the gap between germline ends came to 17 bases. The length of the CDR3 is 15 residues. The CDR3 coding sequence is TGTGCCAGCACCCCTGGGGCAGGCGTATACAATGAGCAGTTCTTC. This translates into CASTPGAGVYNEQFF.